This record concerns one TCR beta chain sequence. The V segment lost 4 bases and the J segment 1 base; nucleotides outside the gene matches: 2. In germline, CDR1 is MNHEY, CDR2 SVGAGI. The CDR3 has 15 amino acids. The data stem from a study of blood T cell repertoires in COVID-19. Study information: Spain, Italy and the United States supplied samples that represented acute and convalescent COVID-19. Sources were T cells, B-cell-depleted T cells, or PBMCs; the material itself was cDNA or gDNA.

Authors' analysis steps: The assay estimated nucleated cells by amplifying reference gene primers. Only in-frame clones appear in the TCRdb table, and some are missing; sequencing was by immunoSEQ multiplex PCR. The V and J calls and the clone size are those of that table, but D and trimming were determined from the DNA. The sample contains 20,000 or so clones, around 89% of which appear only once. V is TRBV6-5 and J is TRBJ2-7; 12 bases line up with TRBD2. The sample comprised peripheral blood. This clonotype was sampled from a woman aged 55-70 years with active COVID-19. The CDR3 sequence is CASSSLAGGSYEQYF. The CDR3 DNA reads TGTGCCAGCAGTTCACTAGCGGGGGGATCCTACGAGCAGTACTTC.